The rows below give T cell receptor beta chains drawn from one sample of a study of blood T cell repertoires in COVID-19. Assay used: immunoSEQ multiplex PCR; TCRdb lists only in-frame clones, some missing. The repertoire holds about 170,000 clones, with 83% as singletons. The sample consisted of peripheral blood. The source is a woman aged 70-85 years who had recovered from COVID-19. CDR3s include the opening cysteine and the closing phenylalanine or tryptophan. A D gene is named only where the DNA matches it firmly. The size entry is marked missing in some rows and otherwise reads once, few, many or a size class.

clone size	J gene	D gene	V gene	CDR3 length	CDR3 protein	CDR3 DNA
.	TRBJ2-7	TRBD2	TRBV5-1	14	CASSLGGLPYEQYF	TGCGCCAGCAGCTTGGGGGGACTACCCTACGAGCAGTACTTC
many	TRBJ2-3	TRBD2	TRBV24-1	17	CATSDPLQLAGADTQYF	TGTGCCACCAGTGACCCCCTCCAACTAGCGGGAGCAGATACGCAGTATTTT
few	TRBJ2-7	.	TRBV19	13	CASSIGQPYEQYF	TGTGCCAGTAGTATAGGACAGCCCTACGAGCAGTACTTC
.	TRBJ1-2	TRBD1	TRBV5-8	15	CASSPVGQGEVGYTF	TGTGCCAGCAGCCCCGTGGGACAGGGGGAGGTTGGCTACACCTTC
many	TRBJ2-3	TRBD2	TRBV9	20	CASSAGGGSRASGYTDTQYF	TGTGCCAGCAGCGCCGGGGGGGGCAGTAGGGCGTCTGGGTATACAGATACGCAGTATTTT
.	TRBJ2-3	.	TRBV24-1	14	CATSDPKTTDTQYF	TGTGCCACCAGTGACCCTAAGACAACAGATACGCAGTATTTT
.	TRBJ1-5	.	TRBV18	16	CASSPRTAYSNQPQHF	TGTGCCAGCTCACCCCGGACAGCTTATAGCAATCAGCCCCAGCATTTT
.	TRBJ2-5	TRBD1	TRBV30	14	CACTPQGGQETQYF	TGTGCCTGCACCCCACAGGGGGGCCAAGAGACCCAGTACTTC
.	TRBJ1-1	TRBD1	TRBV2	14	CASTQDRGLQEAFF	TGTGCCAGCACCCAAGACAGGGGGCTCCAGGAAGCTTTCTTT
once	TRBJ2-6	.	TRBV5-1	16	CASSLGGTSGANVLTF	TGCGCCAGCAGCTTAGGGGGAACCTCTGGGGCCAACGTCCTGACTTTC
.	TRBJ2-7	TRBD2	TRBV7-3	15	CASSHPTAGDYEQYF	TGTGCCAGCAGCCATCCGACCGCGGGGGACTACGAGCAGTACTTC
.	TRBJ2-2	TRBD1	TRBV11-2	20	CASSLDGMTGQGAYTGELFF	TGTGCCAGCAGCTTAGATGGAATGACAGGACAGGGGGCCTACACCGGGGAGCTGTTTTTT
.	TRBJ1-2	.	TRBV7-9	15	CASSLGAGNLYGYTF	TGTGCCAGCAGCTTAGGAGCAGGCAACCTCTATGGCTACACCTTC
.	TRBJ1-1	TRBD1	TRBV15	13	CATSRTGGTEAFF	TGTGCCACCAGCAGGACAGGGGGGACTGAAGCTTTCTTT
.	TRBJ2-7	.	TRBV29-1	14	CSVEVRQGPYEQYF	TGCAGCGTTGAAGTGCGGCAGGGGCCCTACGAGCAGTACTTC
.	TRBJ2-7	TRBD2	TRBV19	14	CASSLGLAAYEQYF	TGTGCCAGTAGTCTCGGACTAGCGGCTTACGAGCAGTACTTC
.	TRBJ1-2	.	TRBV25-1	14	CASSYTGTNYGYTF	TGTGCCAGCAGTTATACCGGGACTAACTATGGCTACACCTTC
.	TRBJ2-7	.	TRBV4-2	16	CASSQAVGAISYEQYF	TGTGCCAGCAGCCAAGCGGTGGGGGCTATCTCCTACGAGCAGTACTTC
.	TRBJ1-3	.	TRBV5-1	16	CASSLNMGTSGNTIYF	TGCGCCAGCAGCTTGAATATGGGGACTTCTGGAAACACCATATATTTT
.	TRBJ2-7	.	TRBV5-5	16	CASSLGHGGARGEQYF	TGTGCCAGCAGCTTGGGGCACGGCGGGGCCCGGGGCGAGCAGTACTTC
.	TRBJ1-6	TRBD1	TRBV2	15	CASTGQGAFGPPLHF	TGTGCCAGCACGGGACAGGGGGCGTTTGGTCCACCCCTCCACTTT
.	TRBJ1-2	.	TRBV7-9	14	CASSLDGGRDGYTF	TGTGCCAGCAGCTTAGATGGAGGGCGGGACGGCTACACCTTC
.	TRBJ1-2	TRBD1	TRBV28	15	CASSQWTGPSSGYTF	TGTGCCAGCAGCCAATGGACAGGTCCATCCTCTGGCTACACCTTC
.	TRBJ2-3	.	TRBV5-8	13	CASSSPDGDTQYF	TGTGCCAGCAGCTCCCCAGATGGAGATACGCAGTATTTT
.	TRBJ1-4	.	TRBV12-5	14	CASGPPGAPEGLFF	TGTGCTAGTGGCCCCCCAGGCGCTCCCGAGGGACTGTTTTTT
.	TRBJ1-1	.	TRBV6-5	11	CASSRGTEAFF	TGTGCCAGCAGCCGGGGCACTGAAGCTTTCTTT
.	TRBJ2-5	.	TRBV5-1	14	CASNNAGTQETQYF	TGCGCCAGCAATAATGCCGGGACTCAAGAGACCCAGTACTTC
once	TRBJ2-5	TRBD1	TRBV5-4	15	CASSLGGGQGGTQYF	TGTGCCAGCAGCTTGGGAGGGGGACAGGGGGGGACCCAGTACTTC
.	TRBJ2-1	TRBD2	TRBV7-3	16	CASSLRLAGTYNEQFF	TGTGCCAGCAGCTTAAGACTAGCAGGAACGTACAATGAGCAGTTCTTC